This T cell receptor beta chain was obtained from a study of identical twins. TCRdb redid the calling of the 5' RACE reads with MiXCR, one entry per CDR3 protein. In the table there are a few hundred thousand distinct CDR3 sequences, approximately 8.7% of which are singletons. There are many counts of this clonotype. The ends were cut back, 1 base at V and 5 bases at J, with 15 bases in the middle. The germline gives CDR1 SGHNT, CDR2 YENEEA. This CDR3 has 16 residues. The chain joins TRBV11-3 to TRBJ2-1, with D perhaps TRBD2 (6 bases). The sequenced sample consisted of naive T cells sorted from blood. This TCR was recovered from a woman aged 45-59 years in good health. CDR3 in amino acids: CASSLGSGRRDNEQFF. CDR3 sequence (DNA): TGTGCCAGCAGCTTAGGGAGCGGACGGAGGGACAATGAGCAGTTCTTC.